One and the same sample provided the 9 T cell receptor beta chains below, sequenced in a study of vaccination and CD4 T cells after COVID-19. These receptors' antigens are unknown. The treatment denotes: roughly 11-day PBMC culture with coronavirus spike peptide pools or control peptides (ViraFEST assay). Sequencing of the DNA from cultured CD4+ T cells was carried out with the Oncomine TCR Beta short-read assay. TCRdb reprocessed the PCR reads with MiXCR, giving one entry per CDR3 protein. Found here are about 21,000 distinct CDR3 sequences, roughly two fifths of them singletons; the top ten hold just under 9%. The sequences come from CD4+ T cells from blood, cultured in vitro, collected after SARS-CoV-2 vaccination. These receptors were collected from a human donor who had recovered from COVID-19.

In this sample, this clonotype turned up a few times. The rearrangement uses TRBV28 and TRBJ1-2; 10 bases line up with TRBD1. The CDR3 runs to 16 residues. V shed 6 bases and J 8 bases; nucleotides not matched to a gene: 15. Germline V CDR1 and CDR2: MDHEN, SYDVKM. CDR3 nucleotide sequence: TGTGCCAGCAGCTCACCGGGACAGGGGACTCGCAGCGGCTACACCTTC. Residues: CASSSPGQGTRSGYTF.

V gene TRBV7-2 combines with J gene TRBJ1-3, with 8 bases matching TRBD1. The CDR3 spans 14 residues. J lost 10 bases, V lost 2 bases, and 7 bases had no gene match. Germline V gene data show CDR1 as SGHTA and CDR2 as FQGNSA. The CDR3 protein is CASSLLGQGQTIYF. The DNA for the CDR3 is TGTGCCAGCAGCTTACTCGGACAGGGCCAGACCATATATTTT.

This clonotype was seen more than once but under ten times. Compared with germline, one end of the junction differs, possibly owing to a read error. The chain couples TRBV6-1 to TRBJ2-4; D gene unclear. CDR3 size: 14 residues. Germline assignment: CDR1 MNHNS and CDR2 SASEGT. In DNA form, the CDR3 reads TGTGCCAGCAGCGAAGGCGCCCCATATGGCATTCAGTACTTC. Its protein product is CASSEGAPYGIQYF.

The chain couples TRBV27 to TRBJ2-7; the D gene is possibly TRBD2 (6 bases). Germline V gene data show CDR1 as MNHEY and CDR2 as SMNVEV (reference sequence). The CDR3 is 15 amino acids. Trimming shortened V by 6 bases and J by 1 base, and 16 bases separated the two germline ends. In nucleotides, the CDR3 is TGTGCCAGCAGGGGACTTGGGCCCAAATCCTACGAGCAGTACTTC. Protein sequence: CASRGLGPKSYEQYF.

The chain recombines TRBV7-6 with TRBJ1-5; D uncertain. This CDR3 is 13 amino acids long. Germline CDR1 is SGHVS and CDR2 is FNYEAQ. The V end lost 0 bases, the J end lost 5 bases, and 5 bases lay between the germline ends. The CDR3 is CASSLAPDQPQHF. The DNA of the CDR3 is TGTGCCAGCAGCTTAGCCCCTGATCAGCCCCAGCATTTT.

J is TRBJ2-7 and V is TRBV10-3; TRBD2 matches 9 bases. The CDR3 is 15 amino acids. Unmatched junction bases numbered 2, after V lost 0 bases and J lost 2 bases. Germline assignment: CDR1 ENHRY and CDR2 SYGVKD. This CDR3 is CAISESASGAYEQYF. In DNA form, the CDR3 reads TGTGCCATCAGTGAGTCCGCTAGCGGGGCCTACGAGCAGTACTTC.

V and J are TRBV28 and TRBJ1-2; 10 nucleotides match TRBD1. This CDR3 has 16 residues. V trimming: 4 bases; J trimming: 4 bases; junction bases outside the gene matches: 9. Germline assignment: CDR1 MDHEN and CDR2 SYDVKM. The DNA for the CDR3 is TGTGCCAGCAGTTCGCCGGGACAGGGGCGGGTCTATGGCTACACCTTC. It is translated as CASSSPGQGRVYGYTF.

V usage is TRBV4-2 and J usage is TRBJ1-2, with 9 bases lining up with TRBD1. The trim removed 4 bases at V and 10 bases at J, leaving 22 bases unmatched. This CDR3 is 18 amino acids long. The germline gives CDR1 LGHNA, CDR2 YNFKEQ. CDR3: CASSPKRRTGAEGSDYTF. The CDR3 DNA sequence: TGTGCCAGCAGCCCCAAGCGACGGACAGGGGCGGAGGGGAGTGACTACACCTTC.

This clonotype appeared once. The rearrangement joins TRBV20-1 to TRBJ2-7, with 9 bases aligning to TRBD1. In germline, CDR1 is DFQATT, CDR2 SNEGSKA (reference sequence). This CDR3 spans 15 amino acids. V lost 0 bases and J lost 0; bases outside the gene matches: 3. CDR3 nucleotides: TGCAGTGCTAGAGATAGACAGGGGGGCTCCTACGAGCAGTACTTC. It yields the protein CSARDRQGGSYEQYF.